This entry lists 21 T cell receptor beta chains sequenced from one sample in a study of T cells in Graves' hyperthyroidism and ophthalmopathy. TCR beta CDR3 regions were amplified from RNA. The primer set for the first-round RT-PCR of the TCR CDR3 was HTBI. Each CDR3 protein gets one entry after TCRdb re-called the multiplex PCR reads with MiXCR. The sample includes about 550,000 distinct CDR3 sequences, around 20% of them seen just once. The sequencing input was blood. The receptors here all came from a man aged 18-30 years with Graves' hyperthyroidism.

This chain joins TRBV27 and TRBJ1-2; 8 positions agree with TRBD1. V gave up 3 bases and J gave up 4 bases; unmatched junction bases: 4. Germline V gene data show CDR1 as MNHEY and CDR2 as SMNVEV (reference sequence). The CDR3 length is 14 residues. CDR3 sequence reads: CASSFGQGFYGYTF. CDR3 coding DNA: TGTGCCAGCAGTTTCGGACAGGGTTTCTATGGCTACACCTTC.

This clonotype occurred many times. This chain connects TRBV5-1 to TRBJ2-7; D might be TRBD1 (5 bases). The V gene lost 3 bases and the J gene lost 0 bases, with 10 bases spanning the gap. This CDR3 is 14 amino acids long. CDR1 SGHRS and CDR2 YFSETQ come from the germline V gene. CDR3: CASSYSGYSYEQYF. The CDR3 nucleotides are TGCGCCAGCAGCTATTCAGGGTACTCCTACGAGCAGTACTTC.

As for this clonotype: The conserved closing phenylalanine or tryptophan is absent in this CDR3, likely reflecting a read error. Here the CDR3 DNA reads TGTGCCAGCAGCTCGGACTCCCTGGGGCTCGAGCAGTACTAC. This codes for CASSSDSLGLEQYY. The chain recombines TRBV9 with TRBJ2-7; possibly TRBD1 or TRBD2 for D (5 bases each). The CDR3 totals 14 residues. The V gene's germline CDR1 is SGDLS and CDR2 YYNGEE. V shed 4 bases and J shed 6 bases, with 17 bases lying between them.

The chain couples TRBV6-1 to TRBJ1-5; 8 nucleotides align to TRBD1. The germline V gene has CDR1 MNHNS and CDR2 SASEGT. The CDR3 totals 15 residues. V lost 5 bases to trimming and J lost 3 bases; unmatched junction nucleotides: 6. The CDR3 reads CASSPRQGTNQPQHF. CDR3 nucleotides: TGTGCCAGCAGTCCACGACAGGGGACCAATCAGCCCCAGCATTTT.

This clonotype was counted a few times. The V and J genes are TRBV11-3 and TRBJ2-7; D is possibly TRBD1 (6 bases). V was clipped by 1 base and J by 2 bases, with 12 bases between them. Germline CDR1 is SGHNT and CDR2 is YENEEA. CDR3 length equals 15 residues. The CDR3 sequence: CASSLGTGPTYEQYF. Here the CDR3 DNA reads TGTGCCAGCAGCTTAGGAACAGGGCCCACCTACGAGCAGTACTTC.

The rearrangement joins TRBV10-3 to TRBJ2-7, with no clear D. The CDR3 has 12 amino acids. The V gene's germline CDR1 is ENHRY and CDR2 SYGVKD. V lost 2 bases and J lost 7, with 9 bases in between. CDR3 coding DNA: TGTGCCATCAGTGAGGTGGGCAGGGAGCAGTACTTC. Translation gives CAISEVGREQYF.

Comments on this clonotype: A much larger clone differs by one base, so this may be a read error. This chain connects TRBV6-5 to TRBJ2-5; D remains unclear. CDR1 and CDR2 from the germline V gene are MNHEY and SVGAGI. The CDR3 sequence is 13 residues long. Trimming took 2 bases from V and 3 from J, leaving 7 bases between them. The CDR3 DNA reads as TGTGCCAGCAGTTACCTGGAAGAAGAGACCCAGTACTTC. Translation gives CASSYLEEETQYF.

The chain uses TRBV5-1 and TRBJ1-2, with TRBD1 identical over 9 bases. V dropped 0 bases and J dropped 8; count of bases not matched to a gene: 11. Looked up from germline, CDR1 is SGHRS and CDR2 is YFSETQ. This CDR3 has 16 residues. The CDR3 loop is CASSLAGDRGLRGYTF. CDR3 sequence (DNA): TGCGCCAGCAGCTTGGCCGGTGACAGGGGGTTGCGGGGCTACACCTTC. The whole variable domain, filled in from reference TRBV5-1 and TRBJ1-2, reads KAGVTQTPRYLIKTRGQQVTLSCSPISGHRSVSWYQQTPGQGLQFLFEYFSETQRNKGNFPGRFSGRQFSNSRSEMNVSTLELGDSALYLCASSLAGDRGLRGYTFGSGTRLTVV.

The gene calls are TRBV12-3 or TRBV12-4 and TRBJ1-3; 11 positions agree with TRBD1. The CDR3 consists of 15 residues. The ends lost 10 bases at V and 4 bases at J; junction bases unmatched: 9. Here the CDR3 reads CATSRTGGSGNTIYF. CDR3 sequence (DNA): TGTGCCACATCTCGGACAGGGGGCTCGGGAAACACCATATATTTT.

The chain is built from TRBV6-5 and TRBJ2-5; 10 bases line up with TRBD1. The V and J ends lost 2 bases and 7 bases, in that order; junction bases with no gene match: 13. The CDR3 sequence is 17 residues long. CDR1 MNHEY and CDR2 SVGAGI come from the germline V gene. Written as DNA, the CDR3 is TGTGCCAGCAGTTACACCGGGACAGGGGTCTTCGAAGGGACCCAGTACTTC. It translates to CASSYTGTGVFEGTQYF.

This clonotype was seen many times. The V gene is TRBV5-1, the J gene TRBJ1-2; TRBD1 might be the D (6 bases). The CDR3 contains 12 residues. Looked up from germline, CDR1 is SGHRS and CDR2 is YFSETQ. With 2 bases removed from V and 8 bases from J, the gap between germline ends came to 10 bases. Written as DNA, the CDR3 is TGCGCCAGCAGCTTAACAGGGAAAGGCTACACCTTC. It yields the protein CASSLTGKGYTF.

This clonotype has a handful of counts. This rearrangement joins TRBV12-3 or TRBV12-4 to TRBJ2-1; 13 bases are shared with TRBD2. V lost 8 bases, J lost 2 bases, and 3 bases stayed unmatched. This CDR3 contains 15 residues. For the CDR3, the DNA is TGTGCCAGCCGACTAGCGGGGGGTACCTACAATGAGCAGTTCTTC. It is translated as CASRLAGGTYNEQFF.

This clonotype was observed at least ten times. The rearrangement uses TRBV11-2 and TRBJ2-7; no firm D call. V was pared by 1 base and J by 0 bases, with 13 bases between. The germline CDR1 and CDR2 sequences are SGHAT and FQNNGV. CDR3 length equals 16 residues. CDR3 sequence (DNA): TGTGCCAGCAGCTTAGGTCCGCCAAGTCTCTCCTACGAGCAGTACTTC. Its translation is CASSLGPPSLSYEQYF.

This clonotype appeared many times. The rearrangement uses TRBV20-1 and TRBJ2-7; D possibly corresponds to TRBD1 (6 bases). The CDR3 has 15 amino acids. V lost 2 bases and J lost 5, with 19 bases in between. The germline CDR1 and CDR2 sequences are DFQATT and SNEGSKA (reference sequence). In DNA form, the CDR3 reads TGCAGTGCTAGATTTTGGGGCCACAGGGCGGACGAGCAGTACTTC. Translated: CSARFWGHRADEQYF.

The table lists this clonotype with many counts. V gene TRBV24-1 combines with J gene TRBJ1-2; 7 bases fit TRBD1. The V gene end was trimmed by 5 bases and the J gene end by 6 bases; junction bases not matched to a gene: 2. The CDR3 extends over 12 amino acids. Germline lookup yields CDR1 KGHDR and CDR2 SFDVKD. For the CDR3, the DNA is TGTGCCACCAGTGTCGGGACAGATGGCTACACCTTC. Translated, it gives CATSVGTDGYTF.

This clonotype was seen many times. CDR3 loop: CAIRGDNYGYTF. The DNA for the CDR3 is TGTGCCATCAGGGGAGACAATTACGGCTACACCTTC. This chain uses TRBV10-3 with TRBJ1-2; D not certain. V lost 6 bases and J 8 bases, leaving 13 bases between the germline ends. CDR3 length: 12 residues. Per germline, CDR1 ENHRY and CDR2 SYGVKD.

The V call is TRBV10-2, the J call TRBJ2-7, with a tentative D call TRBD1 (5 bases). This CDR3 is built from 12 residues. CDR1 is WSHSY, CDR2 SAAADI, per germline. V lost 2 bases to trimming and J lost 9 bases, with 11 bases between them. The CDR3 bases are TGCGCCAGCAGTGAGCCAGGGCTAGGGCAGTACTTC. It is translated as CASSEPGLGQYF.

In this sample, this clonotype turned up a few times. A much more abundant neighbour one base away suggests this may be a read error. The chain recombines TRBV9 with TRBJ1-2, with D possibly being TRBD1 (6 bases). Trimming took 3 bases from V and 7 from J, leaving 16 bases between them. CDR1 and CDR2 from the germline V gene are SGDLS and YYNGEE. The CDR3 runs to 14 residues. CDR3 sequence: CASSGGAGLSGYTF. The CDR3 nucleotides are TGTGCCAGCAGCGGGGGGGCAGGGTTAAGTGGCTACACCTTC.

V is TRBV2 and J is TRBJ1-5, with a weak D call TRBD1 (6 bases). V was shortened by 6 bases and J by 3 bases, with 12 bases between the two germline ends. Per germline, CDR1 SNHLY and CDR2 FYNNEI. This CDR3 has 14 amino acids. CDR3 region: CASRNQGSNQPQHF. CDR3 sequence (DNA): TGTGCCAGCAGAAACCAGGGGTCCAATCAGCCCCAGCATTTT.

This clonotype was counted at least ten times. V is TRBV29-1 and J is TRBJ1-1; D remains ambiguous. This CDR3 has 13 amino acids. Germline CDR1 is SQVTM and CDR2 is ANQGSEA. V lost 7 bases and J 0 bases, leaving 12 bases between the germline ends. CDR3 in DNA: TGCAGCGCTGATAGGCAGATGAACACTGAAGCTTTCTTT. The encoded protein is CSADRQMNTEAFF.

Details on this clonotype: This may arise from a read error, as a much more abundant clone is one base away. V is TRBV4-2 and J is TRBJ1-1; D gene ambiguous. CDR1 is LGHNA and CDR2 is YNFKEQ in the germline V gene. CDR3 size: 14 residues. CDR3 region: CASSPDSSITETFF. The CDR3 nucleotides read TGTGCCAGCAGCCCCGATTCAAGTATCACTGAAACTTTCTTT.